The table lists the clone carrying this T cell receptor beta chain with many counts. The data belong to a study of regulatory T cells in long-lasting Graves disease. Trimming pared 5 bases from V and 7 bases from J, leaving 6 bases between. In germline, CDR1 is SNHLY, CDR2 FYNNEI. This CDR3 comprises 12 residues. Stated time point: newly diagnosed GD, antithyroid drugs for less than 3 months. After RNA was extracted from PBMCs, the TCR library was made from it. For TCR beta, libraries came from iRepertoire HTBI primers and Arm-PCR of CDR3 regions. In TCRdb, the multiplex PCR reads were re-called with MiXCR into one record per CDR3 protein. The table lists just over 600,000 distinct CDR3 sequences, around 17% of them singletons. Another study also made use of these data, one on T cells in Graves' hyperthyroidism and ophthalmopathy.

The sample here was peripheral blood mononuclear cells (PBMCs), taken at new diagnosis, from a patient treated with antithyroid drugs. The clonotype comes from a woman in her twenties or thirties with Graves disease. This rearrangement joins TRBV2 to TRBJ1-6; D gene ambiguous. This CDR3 reads CASSNTNSPLHF. CDR3 coding DNA: TGTGCCAGCAGTAACACGAATTCACCCCTCCACTTT.